Each of the 26 T cell receptor beta chains below was sequenced from the same sample in a study of shared clonotypes between healthy human individuals. Assay used: immunoSEQ multiplex PCR; TCRdb lists only in-frame clones, some missing. Here the sample spans roughly 2 million clones, 90% to 95% being singletons. Sequenced sample: naive CD4+ T cells sorted from blood. Sample subset: CD45RA+ positively selected. These receptors were collected from a man between 18 and 29 years old in good health.

The chain has TRBV6-5 and TRBJ2-2, with 7 bases lining up with TRBD2. The germline V gene has CDR1 MNHEY and CDR2 SVGAGI. The ends lost 1 base at V and 1 base at J; junction bases unmatched: 3. The CDR3 covers 16 residues. Here the CDR3 DNA reads TGTGCCAGCAGTTACTTGCGGGGGTGGAACACCGGGGAGCTGTTTTTT. Amino acids: CASSYLRGWNTGELFF.

The chain joins TRBV6-5 to TRBJ2-7; perhaps TRBD1 as D (6 bases). CDR1 is MNHEY, CDR2 SVGAGI, per germline. The CDR3 runs 13 residues. V dropped 3 bases and J dropped 6 bases, with 12 bases sitting between them. In DNA, the CDR3 is TGTGCCAGCAGTTATAACAGGGTCGGCGAGCAGTACTTC. Translating gives CASSYNRVGEQYF.

Here the CDR3 DNA reads TGTGCCAGCAGGTCAGGGGGGAGAGGTAATGAAAAACTGTTTTTT. It specifies CASRSGGRGNEKLFF. V is TRBV6-6 and J is TRBJ1-4; TRBD1 aligns across 7 bases. V dropped 6 bases and J dropped 4; count of bases not matched to a gene: 8. CDR1 and CDR2 from the germline V gene are MNHNY and SVGAGI (reference sequence). This CDR3 region has 15 residues.

V usage is TRBV9 and J usage is TRBJ2-1, with 8 nucleotides matching TRBD2. Per germline, CDR1 SGDLS and CDR2 YYNGEE. Germline trimming cut 4 bases from V and 1 base from J; bases unmatched to any gene: 4. This CDR3 comprises 15 residues. For the CDR3, the DNA is TGTGCCAGCAGCCCCGGGAGGGCGTCCTACAATGAGCAGTTCTTC. It yields the protein CASSPGRASYNEQFF.

The chain uses TRBV11-2 and TRBJ1-4; TRBD1 is a possible D gene (6 bases). This CDR3 has 14 amino acids. Germline V CDR1 and CDR2: SGHAT, FQNNGV. The V end lost 1 base, the J end lost 8 bases, and 11 bases lay between the germline ends. The CDR3 reads CASSLGTGIEKLFF. The CDR3 nucleotides are TGTGCCAGCAGCTTAGGTACAGGGATAGAAAAACTGTTTTTT.

To note about this clone: A much larger clone differs from this one at a single base, so this may be a read error. The V and J genes are TRBV2 and TRBJ1-2, with no clear D. Germline loops: CDR1 SNHLY, CDR2 FYNNEI. The CDR3 runs to 11 residues. V was cut by 4 bases and J by 1 base, with 1 base left in between. The CDR3 nucleotides are TGTGCCAGCAGTGGTAACTATGGCTACACCTTC. Encoded protein: CASSGNYGYTF.

The rearrangement links TRBV6-5 to TRBJ2-3, with 11 bases matching TRBD2. The CDR3 extends over 14 amino acids. CDR1 is MNHEY and CDR2 is SVGAGI in the germline V gene. V lost 5 bases, J lost 5 bases, and 3 bases stayed unmatched. The CDR3 spells CASSPGLAVDTQYF. Here the CDR3 DNA reads TGTGCCAGCAGTCCGGGACTAGCGGTAGATACGCAGTATTTT.

The genes are TRBV29-1 and TRBJ1-2, with TRBD1 as a possible D gene (6 bases). V was clipped by 3 bases and J by 5 bases, with 13 bases between them. The CDR3 totals 13 residues. Germline lookup yields CDR1 SQVTM and CDR2 ANQGSEA. The CDR3 loop reads CSVDMQGTYGYTF. For the CDR3, the DNA is TGCAGCGTTGACATGCAGGGGACGTATGGCTACACCTTC.

This rearrangement joins TRBV4-2 to TRBJ2-3; no clear D. This CDR3 is built from 12 residues. Trimming stripped 0 bases from V and 8 bases from J, with 6 bases between. The germline gives CDR1 LGHNA, CDR2 YNFKEQ. The CDR3 nucleotides are TGTGCCAGCAGCCAAGAGGGTGGTACGCAGTATTTT. Translated: CASSQEGGTQYF.

This clone came up once. CDR3 protein: CASSPPGRNNEKLFF. The CDR3 region has the DNA TGTGCCAGCAGCCCCCCGGGGAGGAATAATGAAAAACTGTTTTTT. The chain carries TRBV5-8 and TRBJ1-4; no firm D call. Germline V gene data show CDR1 as SGHTS and CDR2 as YDEGEE. V lost 4 bases, J lost 4 bases, and 14 bases lay in between. This CDR3 has 15 amino acids.

CDR3 nucleotide sequence: TGTGCCAGCAGCAATGAGTGGGACGGTTCCTACGAGCAGTACTTC. Its translation is CASSNEWDGSYEQYF. The chain uses TRBV5-6 and TRBJ2-7; perhaps D is TRBD1 or TRBD2 (5 bases each). The germline V and J ends were trimmed by 4 bases and 1 base, with 15 bases remaining between them. CDR3 length: 15 amino acids. CDR1 and CDR2 from the germline V gene are SGHDT and YYEEEE.

This chain uses TRBV27 with TRBJ2-7; 9 positions agree with TRBD2. Trimming removed 4 bases from V and 3 bases from J; junction bases left unmatched: 4. Germline CDR1 MNHEY, CDR2 SMNVEV (reference sequence). The CDR3 extends over 14 amino acids. Here the CDR3 DNA reads TGTGCCAGCAGTTCCCTAGCGGGGAACTACGAGCAGTACTTC. The encoded protein is CASSSLAGNYEQYF.

The chain has TRBV7-8 and TRBJ1-6, with D unresolved. The V end was cut by 5 bases, the J end by 0 bases, with 14 bases between. Germline-derived CDR1 and CDR2 are SGHVS and FQNEAQ. This CDR3 contains 17 residues. CDR3 protein: CASSLDSSTSYNSPLHF. CDR3 nucleotides: TGTGCCAGCAGCCTCGACTCTTCGACCTCCTATAATTCACCCCTCCACTTT.

This rearrangement joins TRBV5-4 to TRBJ2-5; 7 bases fit TRBD1. From germline, CDR1 is SGHNT and CDR2 YYREEE (reference sequence). With V trimmed by 5 bases and J by 5 bases, 9 bases remained unmatched. The CDR3 extends over 14 amino acids. The CDR3 region has the DNA TGTGCCAGCAGATACCAGGGGGAAGGGGAGACCCAGTACTTC. This encodes CASRYQGEGETQYF.

The rearrangement links TRBV6-5 to TRBJ2-1; the D gene is possibly TRBD1 (7 bases). The CDR3 loop spans 15 amino acids. V lost 10 bases and J lost 1, with 17 bases in between. The germline V gene encodes CDR1 MNHEY and CDR2 SVGAGI. The CDR3 is CATASGGLSYNEQFF. CDR3 DNA sequence: TGTGCCACAGCCTCAGGGGGGCTTTCCTACAATGAGCAGTTCTTC.

The chain joins TRBV28 to TRBJ2-5, with TRBD1 matching over 12 bases. The J segment lost 7 bases and the V segment lost 5 bases, leaving 11 bases of the junction unmatched. CDR3 length equals 16 residues. Germline V lookup: CDR1 MDHEN, CDR2 SYDVKM. The CDR3, as DNA: TGTGCCAGCAGTAGCTCGGGACAGGGGGCAAGGGGGACCCAGTACTTC. It translates to CASSSSGQGARGTQYF.

J is TRBJ1-1 and V is TRBV19, with D tentatively TRBD1 (6 bases). V was pared by 1 base and J by 5 bases, with 14 bases between. The germline V gene has CDR1 LNHDA and CDR2 SQIVND (reference sequence). The CDR3 contains 15 residues. CDR3 nucleotide sequence: TGTGCCAGTAGTATAGGCGCGGGGGCTGGTACTGAAGCTTTCTTT. It translates to CASSIGAGAGTEAFF.

V usage is TRBV6-6 and J usage is TRBJ1-3; D is uncertain. Per germline, CDR1 MNHNY and CDR2 SVGAGI (reference sequence). V was clipped by 5 bases and J by 4 bases, with 12 bases between them. CDR3 size: 14 residues. The CDR3 sequence is CASSLTVTGNTIYF. The DNA of the CDR3 is TGTGCCAGCAGTCTTACCGTGACCGGAAACACCATATATTTT.

V gene TRBV6-1 combines with J gene TRBJ1-6, with D perhaps matching TRBD1 (6 bases). The V gene's germline CDR1 is MNHNS and CDR2 SASEGT. Trimming pared 4 bases from V and 6 bases from J, leaving 16 bases between. This CDR3 is built from 16 residues. The CDR3 here is CASSAPSTGGNSPLHF. DNA for the CDR3: TGTGCCAGCAGTGCCCCTTCGACAGGAGGTAATTCACCCCTCCACTTT.

The chain's CDR3 is CASRSVLDYGYTF. In nucleotides, the CDR3 is TGCGCCAGCAGGTCGGTTTTGGACTATGGCTACACCTTC. The chain couples TRBV5-1 to TRBJ1-2; D is undetermined. This CDR3 region has 13 residues. Trimming took off 5 bases at V and 3 bases at J, with 11 bases between the two ends. The V gene's germline CDR1 is SGHRS and CDR2 YFSETQ.

About this clone: Other DNA sequences in the same sample also yield this CDR3. J is TRBJ2-5 and V is TRBV7-8, with D unclear. Germline CDR1 and CDR2: SGHVS and FQNEAQ. The CDR3 covers 13 residues. V shed 2 bases and J shed 2 bases, with 6 bases lying between them. The DNA of the CDR3 is TGTGCCAGCAGCTTACGACTGCAAGAGACCCAGTACTTC. Translation: CASSLRLQETQYF.

The chain combines TRBV11-2 with TRBJ2-7, with D possibly being TRBD2 (6 bases). This CDR3 spans 14 amino acids. Trimming shortened V by 2 bases and J by 1 base, and 9 bases separated the two germline ends. Germline V gene sequence: CDR1 SGHAT, CDR2 FQNNGV. CDR3 region: CASSLTAGSYEQYF. The CDR3 DNA reads TGTGCCAGCAGCTTAACGGCGGGATCCTACGAGCAGTACTTC. Filled out from reference TRBV11-2 and TRBJ2-7, the complete variable domain reads EAGVAQSPRYKIIEKRQSVAFWCNPISGHATLYWYQQILGQGPKLLIQFQNNGVVDDSQLPKDRFSAERLKGVDSTLKIQPAKLEDSAVYLCASSLTAGSYEQYFGPGTRLTVT.

The chain has TRBV7-9 and TRBJ1-2; perhaps TRBD1 as D (6 bases). Per germline, CDR1 SEHNR and CDR2 FQNEAQ (reference sequence). CDR3 size: 12 residues. V dropped 2 bases and J dropped 6 bases, with 7 bases sitting between them. The CDR3 protein is CASSLQGNGYTF. The DNA of the CDR3 is TGTGCCAGCAGCTTACAGGGGAATGGCTACACCTTC.

This sequence joins TRBV19 and TRBJ2-2; the D is unclear. The CDR3 length is 13 residues. Germline CDR1 is LNHDA and CDR2 is SQIVND (reference sequence). The V and J ends lost 0 bases and 9 bases respectively, with 8 bases between them. CDR3 loop: CASSIDVYRELFF. DNA of the CDR3: TGTGCCAGTAGTATAGATGTATATCGGGAGCTGTTTTTT.

About this clone: At the DNA level, this CDR3 is encoded by other sequences in the same sample as well. The chain is built from TRBV28 and TRBJ1-5; unclear D gene. V was clipped by 6 bases and J by 2 bases, with 11 bases between them. CDR3 length equals 14 residues. Germline assignment: CDR1 MDHEN and CDR2 SYDVKM. CDR3 coding DNA: TGTGCCAGCAGCCTAGGTAGCGGCAATCAGCCCCAGCATTTT. Protein product: CASSLGSGNQPQHF.

This chain joins TRBV5-4 and TRBJ2-1; 7 nucleotides agree with TRBD1. V dropped 3 bases and J dropped 6; count of bases not matched to a gene: 6. CDR1 and CDR2 (germline): SGHNT, YYREEE (reference sequence). The CDR3 has 14 amino acids. The DNA of the CDR3 is TGTGCCAGCAGCTCGACAGGGCCGATCAATGAGCAGTTCTTC. Its protein product is CASSSTGPINEQFF.